Listed below are T cell receptor beta chains from one sample, sequenced in a study of shared clonotypes between healthy human individuals. Profiled with immunoSEQ multiplex PCR; TCRdb holds only in-frame clones, not every one. The sample records roughly 2.1 million clones, around 93% being singletons. Material for sequencing was naive CD8+ T cells from PBMCs. These receptor sequences come from a man aged 18 to 30 in good health. Some clones in this sample may be carry-over from other donors' samples. CDR3s include the opening cysteine and the closing phenylalanine or tryptophan.

CDR3 protein,V gene
CASRLDHRAAVGRDEQFF,TRBV27
CASSFSSPSAGWDTEAFF,TRBV5-6
CASSQGDSRGAKQPQHF,TRBV4-1
CSVAPGTGVEQYF,TRBV29-1
CASSAQGLRPDTQYF,TRBV19
CASSSGTGIGEQYF,TRBV19
CSVVSQGAYEQYF,TRBV29-1
CASSIVRTPGEKLFF,TRBV19
CAWVEIEAFF,TRBV30
CASSYSTFGGNEQFF,TRBV6-5
CASSPWDAPPPFF,TRBV11-1
CASSYNRRTGELFF,TRBV27
CASSQRGTVLNQPQHF,TRBV4-1
CASSSLAGGLYEQYF,TRBV7-6
CASRDDALAGENEQYF,TRBV5-4
CASSVNPQRAGLETDTQYF,TRBV9
CASSLARPSYEQYF,TRBV5-6
CASSPFSGAGELFF,TRBV9
CASSWDPTTDTQYF,TRBV11-2
CAWSLRGGGNTEAFF,TRBV30
CASSASTSGRALDEQYF,TRBV9
CASSPHFSGSSYEQYF,TRBV9
CASSPLRGGNQPQHF,TRBV27
CASSLGRAYEQYF,TRBV13
CAWSVWVNEQFF,TRBV30
CASSQDRTAYVSGNTIYF,TRBV4-3
CASSQVSLEQFF,TRBV14
CASSRDTGELFF,TRBV6-6
CASSPREGVAPGELFF,TRBV28
CASRKKGTGGNSNQPQHF,TRBV6-4
CASSPKVRFSEDTIYF,TRBV2